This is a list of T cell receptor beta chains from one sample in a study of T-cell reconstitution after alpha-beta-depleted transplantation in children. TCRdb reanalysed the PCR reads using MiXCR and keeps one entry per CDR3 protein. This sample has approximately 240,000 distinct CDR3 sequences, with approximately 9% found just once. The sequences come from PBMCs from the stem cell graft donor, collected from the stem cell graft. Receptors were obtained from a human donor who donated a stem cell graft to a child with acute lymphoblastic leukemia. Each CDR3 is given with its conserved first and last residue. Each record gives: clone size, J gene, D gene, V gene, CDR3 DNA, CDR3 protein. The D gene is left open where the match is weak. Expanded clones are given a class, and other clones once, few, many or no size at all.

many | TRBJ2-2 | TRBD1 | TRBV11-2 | TGTGCCAGCAGCTTAGAACGGCAGGGGGTGAGAAACACCGGGGAGCTGTTTTTT | CASSLERQGVRNTGELFF
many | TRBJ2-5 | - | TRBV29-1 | TGCAGCGGATGGACAGTCCAAGAGACCCAGTACTTC | CSGWTVQETQYF
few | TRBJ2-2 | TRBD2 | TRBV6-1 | TGTGCCAGCAGAGTAGCGGGGGGCTCCACCGGGGAGCTGTTTTTT | CASRVAGGSTGELFF
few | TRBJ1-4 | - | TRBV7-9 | TGTGCCAGCAGACGGGGGGGGAACCTGTTTTTT | CASRRGGNLFF
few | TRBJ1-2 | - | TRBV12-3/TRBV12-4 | TGTGCCAGCAGTCCCGACTGGGAGTACTATGGCTACACCTTC | CASSPDWEYYGYTF
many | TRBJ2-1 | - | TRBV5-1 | TGCGCCAGCAGCCCTCCAGCGGACTCCTACAATGAGCAGTTCTTC | CASSPPADSYNEQFF
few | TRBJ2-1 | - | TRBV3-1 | TGTGCCAGCAGCCGGATTGTTCAAACCGGGACCCGAACCCCCCAGTACAATGAGCAGTTCTTC | CASSRIVQTGTRTPQYNEQFF
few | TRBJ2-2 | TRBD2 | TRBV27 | TGTGCCAGCAGGGGTACTAGCGGGTGGACCGGGGAGCTGTTTTTT | CASRGTSGWTGELFF
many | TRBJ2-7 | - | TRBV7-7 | TGTGCCAGCAGCTTTCTTCTAGGGGACGAGCAGTACTTC | CASSFLLGDEQYF
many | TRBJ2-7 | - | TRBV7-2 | TGTGCCAGCAGTGTTCGGGCAGACCTCTACGAGCAGTACTTC | CASSVRADLYEQYF
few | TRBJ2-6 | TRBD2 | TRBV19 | TGTGCCAGTAGACCGCCGGGAGGAGCTGGGGCCAACGTCCTGACTTTC | CASRPPGGAGANVLTF
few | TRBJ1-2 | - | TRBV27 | TGTGCCAGCAGTGGGGGGGAAAGTGGCTACACCTTC | CASSGGESGYTF
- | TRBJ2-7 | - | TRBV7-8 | TGTGCCAGCAGCCTGGACACAATCTACGAGCAGTACTTC | CASSLDTIYEQYF
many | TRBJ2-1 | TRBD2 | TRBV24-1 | TGTGCCACCAGTGACCCCGCGGGGGAGACAGCCAATGAGCAGTTCTTC | CATSDPAGETANEQFF
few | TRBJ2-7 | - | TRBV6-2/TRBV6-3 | TGTGCCGGCTCGCGGGGCCTTTCGGGGGAGCAGTACTTC | CAGSRGLSGEQYF
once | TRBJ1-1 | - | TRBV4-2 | TGTGCCAGCAGCCAAGTGAGGTTGGGGAACACTGAAGCTTTCTTT | CASSQVRLGNTEAFF
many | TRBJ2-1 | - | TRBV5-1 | TGTGCCAGCAGCCTGTCCTACAATGAGCAGTTCTTC | CASSLSYNEQFF
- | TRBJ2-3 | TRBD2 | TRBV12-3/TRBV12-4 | TGTGCCAGCAGTCGTAGCGGGGGAGCTTTAAATACGCAGTATTTT | CASSRSGGALNTQYF
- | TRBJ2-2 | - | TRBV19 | TGTGCCAGTAGTATAAAGTCGGTTACCGGGGAGCTGTTTTTT | CASSIKSVTGELFF
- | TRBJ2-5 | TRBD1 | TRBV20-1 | TGCAGTGCTAGGGGCTGGGGACAGGGGTACCAAGAGACCCAGTACTTC | CSARGWGQGYQETQYF
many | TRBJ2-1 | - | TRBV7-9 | TGTGCCACACCGACCGCCCCGGAAGGTAGCTCCTACAATGAGCAGTTCTTC | CATPTAPEGSSYNEQFF
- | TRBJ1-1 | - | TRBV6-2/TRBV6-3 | TGTGCCAGCAGTTACCCGACAGGGAACACTGAAGCTTTCTTT | CASSYPTGNTEAFF
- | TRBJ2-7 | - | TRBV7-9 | TGTGCCAGCAGCTACGGTCCCCCTTACGAGCAGTACTTC | CASSYGPPYEQYF
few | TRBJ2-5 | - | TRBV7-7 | TGTGCCAGCAGCCGGGCGGTTCCAGAGACCCAGTACTTC | CASSRAVPETQYF
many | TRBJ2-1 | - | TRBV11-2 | TGTGCCAGCAGCTTAGGAGGGGGGCCATATGGCTACAATGAGCAGTTCTTC | CASSLGGGPYGYNEQFF
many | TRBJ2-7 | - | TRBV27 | TGTGCCAGCAGTTTATTTTCGGGCGAGCAGTACTTC | CASSLFSGEQYF
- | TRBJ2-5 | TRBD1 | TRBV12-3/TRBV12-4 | TGTGCCAGCAGCAACAGGGGGATTCAAGAGACCCAGTACTTC | CASSNRGIQETQYF
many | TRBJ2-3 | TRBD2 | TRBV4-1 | TGCGCCAGCAGCCAAGAGGGGGGGGGCACAGATACGCAGTATTTT | CASSQEGGGTDTQYF
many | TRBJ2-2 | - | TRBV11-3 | TGTGCCAGCAGCTTAGAAGCAGGGACCTTCCCTGGGGAGCTGTTTTTT | CASSLEAGTFPGELFF
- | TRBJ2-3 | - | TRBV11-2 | TGTGCCAGCAGCTTGACGACCTCAAAAGATACGCAGTATTTT | CASSLTTSKDTQYF
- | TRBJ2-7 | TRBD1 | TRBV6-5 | TGTGCCAGCAGCATTGACAGGGGCTCCTACGAGCAGTACTTC | CASSIDRGSYEQYF
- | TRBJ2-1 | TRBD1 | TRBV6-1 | TGTGCCCAAAGACAGGGGGCCTACAATGAGCAGTTCTTC | CAQRQGAYNEQFF
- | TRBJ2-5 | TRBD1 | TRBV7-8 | TGTGCCAGCAGCAACCGAAACAGGGGGGCGCGGTACTTC | CASSNRNRGARYF
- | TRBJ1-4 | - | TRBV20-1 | TGCAGTGCAGAGCAGTCGGGTGAAAAACTGTTTTTT | CSAEQSGEKLFF
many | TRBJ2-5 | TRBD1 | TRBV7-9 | TGTGCCAGCAGCCACGGGGACAGGGGCCTACAAGAGACCCAGTACTTC | CASSHGDRGLQETQYF
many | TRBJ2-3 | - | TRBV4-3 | TGCGCCAGCAGCCAAGATTGGGACTCACCAGGCACAGATACGCAGTATTTT | CASSQDWDSPGTDTQYF
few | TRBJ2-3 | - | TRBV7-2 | TGTGCCAGTGGAGGGGGGGGGCCTTACACAGATACGCAGTATTTT | CASGGGGPYTDTQYF